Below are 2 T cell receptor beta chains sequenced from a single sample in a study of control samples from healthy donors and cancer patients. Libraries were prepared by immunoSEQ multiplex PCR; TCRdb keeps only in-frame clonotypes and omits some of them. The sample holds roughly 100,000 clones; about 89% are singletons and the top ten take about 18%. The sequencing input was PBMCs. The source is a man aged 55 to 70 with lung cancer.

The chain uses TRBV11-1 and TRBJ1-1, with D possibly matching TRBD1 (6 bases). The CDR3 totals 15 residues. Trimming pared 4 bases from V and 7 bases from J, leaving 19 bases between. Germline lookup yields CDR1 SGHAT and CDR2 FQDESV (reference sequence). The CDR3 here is CASSSPLDRKDEAFF. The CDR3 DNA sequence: TGTGCCAGCAGCTCACCCCTAGACAGGAAGGATGAAGCTTTCTTT.

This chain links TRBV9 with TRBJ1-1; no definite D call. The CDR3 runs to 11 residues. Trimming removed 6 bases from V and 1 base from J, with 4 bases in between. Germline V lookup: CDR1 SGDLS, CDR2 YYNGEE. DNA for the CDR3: TGTGCCAGCACCACGAACACTGAAGCTTTCTTT. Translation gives CASTTNTEAFF.